The 24 T cell receptor beta chains below all came from one sample that was sequenced in a study of CD8 T cells in Susac syndrome. Random hexamers served to reverse transcribe roughly 0.5 to 1 ug RNA. TCRdb re-derived calls from the immunoSEQ multiplex PCR reads in MiXCR, one entry per CDR3 protein. The sample includes approximately 200,000 distinct CDR3 sequences, approximately 95% of them seen just once. The sample comprised CD4+ T cells from PBMCs. Receptors originate from a human donor with multiple sclerosis.

In this sample, this clonotype turned up once. The chain links TRBV20-1 to TRBJ2-1; no definite D call. This CDR3 has 12 amino acids. V was pared by 0 bases and J by 12 bases, with 12 bases between. Germline values: CDR1 DFQATT, CDR2 SNEGSKA (reference sequence). The CDR3 DNA is TGCAGTGCTAGAGATCTCGACGTGGCGCAGTTCTTC. It codes for CSARDLDVAQFF.

This clonotype was seen just once. The CDR3 DNA reads as TGTGCCAGCAGCTTAGCGTCAGGTTATTCACCCCTCCACTTT. Its protein is CASSLASGYSPLHF. The chain combines TRBV7-9 with TRBJ1-6, with D unresolved. Germline CDR1 reads SEHNR; CDR2 reads FQNEAQ (reference sequence). V was cut by 0 bases and J by 8 bases, with 8 bases left in between. The CDR3 is 14 amino acids.

V and J are TRBV6-5 and TRBJ1-5; TRBD1 aligns across 7 bases. The CDR3 is made up of 15 amino acids. Germline CDR1 and CDR2: MNHEY and SVGAGI. The V and J ends lost 6 bases and 7 bases, in that order; junction bases with no gene match: 12. The CDR3 spells CASRPSGQFNQPQHF. In DNA form, the CDR3 reads TGTGCCAGCAGACCCTCGGGACAGTTTAACCAGCCCCAGCATTTT.

V gene TRBV21-1 combines with J gene TRBJ1-5; the table's D call TRBD1 went unverified against the DNA. TRBV21-1 represents a pseudogene. There are 17 residues in the CDR3. CDR3 DNA: TGTGCCAGCAGTCCACAGGACAGAGAGGGTAGCAATCAGCCCCAGCATTTT. Encoded protein: CASSPQDREGSNQPQHF.

The chain joins TRBV19 to TRBJ2-3; possibly TRBD2 for D (5 bases). CDR1 LNHDA and CDR2 SQIVND come from the germline V gene (reference sequence). The CDR3 totals 13 residues. Trimming shortened V by 9 bases and J by 5 bases, and 15 bases separated the two germline ends. Here the CDR3 reads CASRAPREDTQYF. In nucleotides, the CDR3 is TGTGCCAGCCGGGCCCCTCGGGAAGATACGCAGTATTTT.

V is TRBV20-1 and J is TRBJ1-1; D possibly corresponds to TRBD1 (6 bases). Germline CDR1 reads DFQATT; CDR2 reads SNEGSKA (reference sequence). With 6 bases removed from V and 1 base from J, the gap between germline ends came to 21 bases. The length of the CDR3 is 16 residues. CDR3 sequence: CSAPQGHIVGNTEAFF. CDR3 bases: TGCAGTGCCCCACAGGGACATATCGTCGGGAACACTGAAGCTTTCTTT.

The chain recombines TRBV29-1 with TRBJ1-5; 7 bases are a match to TRBD1. The V gene end was trimmed by 6 bases and the J gene end by 5 bases; junction bases not matched to a gene: 10. Germline lookup yields CDR1 SQVTM and CDR2 ANQGSEA. CDR3 length: 14 amino acids. The CDR3 reads CSVQGNSFDQPQHF. The CDR3 coding sequence is TGCAGCGTACAGGGGAATAGTTTCGATCAGCCCCAGCATTTT.

The CDR3 DNA reads as TGTGCCTGGAGTAGAGGTACGGCGAATTCACCCCTCCACTTT. Protein: CAWSRGTANSPLHF. The J gene is TRBJ1-6, the V gene TRBV30; D unresolved. The CDR3 contains 14 residues. Germline CDR1 GTSNPN, CDR2 SVGIG (reference sequence). Trimming shortened V by 2 bases and J by 7 bases, and 12 bases separated the two germline ends.

The V call is TRBV27, the J call TRBJ2-7; D call uncertain. This CDR3 comprises 12 residues. Germline values: CDR1 MNHEY, CDR2 SMNVEV (reference sequence). V lost 7 bases, J lost 3 bases, and 10 bases lay in between. CDR3 in amino acids: CASKGSVYEQYF. As DNA, the CDR3 is TGTGCCAGCAAGGGCAGTGTCTACGAGCAGTACTTC.

The rearrangement links TRBV20-1 to TRBJ1-5, with TRBD1 identical over 9 bases. The CDR3 runs 14 residues. The germline V gene has CDR1 DFQATT and CDR2 SNEGSKA (reference sequence). V was pared by 6 bases and J by 7 bases, with 10 bases of the junction left unmatched. This CDR3 is CSAPGQGLTQPQHF. In DNA form, the CDR3 reads TGCAGTGCACCGGGACAGGGTTTAACCCAGCCCCAGCATTTT.

The chain couples TRBV6-6 to TRBJ2-7, with 8 bases aligning to TRBD1. The CDR3 is 13 amino acids. V lost 6 bases and J lost 2; bases outside the gene matches: 3. The germline V gene has CDR1 MNHNY and CDR2 SVGAGI (reference sequence). CDR3 residues: CASRQGDPYEQYV. In DNA form, the CDR3 reads TGTGCCAGCAGACAGGGGGATCCCTACGAGCAGTACGTC.

V and J are TRBV7-9 and TRBJ2-3, with 9 bases fitting TRBD2. The germline V gene encodes CDR1 SEHNR and CDR2 FQNEAQ (reference sequence). The CDR3 has 16 amino acids. V dropped 2 bases and J dropped 5; count of bases not matched to a gene: 8. This CDR3 is CASSLWASGAQDTQYF. CDR3 DNA: TGTGCCAGCAGCTTATGGGCTAGCGGGGCGCAAGATACGCAGTATTTT.

The CDR3: CASSLVGQIYEQYF. CDR3 nucleotides: TGTGCCAGCAGCTTGGTTGGGCAGATCTACGAGCAGTACTTC. The J gene is TRBJ2-7, the V gene TRBV5-6; the D is unclear. V was cut by 0 bases and J by 3 bases, with 10 bases left in between. There are 14 residues in the CDR3. Germline V gene lookup returns CDR1 SGHDT and CDR2 YYEEEE.

The genes are TRBV29-1 and TRBJ2-1; 8 bases are a match to TRBD1. The V gene's germline CDR1 is SQVTM and CDR2 ANQGSEA. The CDR3 runs 16 residues. The V segment lost 5 bases and the J segment 3 bases; nucleotides outside the gene matches: 12. The CDR3 loop is CSVPRPPGQDYNEQFF. CDR3 DNA: TGCAGCGTTCCTCGCCCACCGGGACAGGACTACAATGAGCAGTTCTTC.

V is TRBV30 and J is TRBJ2-5; D gene unclear. The CDR3 sequence is 13 residues long. The germline V gene has CDR1 GTSNPN and CDR2 SVGIG (reference sequence). V was pared by 3 bases and J by 5 bases, with 13 bases between. The CDR3 DNA follows: TGTGCCTGGAGCCCTCAGGTTGTGGAGACCCAGTACTTC. The encoded protein is CAWSPQVVETQYF.

The gene calls are TRBV29-1 and TRBJ2-1; TRBD1 aligns across 9 bases. The CDR3 is 13 amino acids. V trimming: 4 bases; J trimming: 6 bases; junction bases outside the gene matches: 4. Per the germline V gene, CDR1 is SQVTM and CDR2 is ANQGSEA. The CDR3 spells CSVGTGVSNEQFF. The CDR3 region has the DNA TGCAGCGTTGGGACAGGGGTCAGCAATGAGCAGTTCTTC.

This rearrangement joins TRBV30 to TRBJ2-1; 9 bases fit TRBD2. The CDR3 has 15 amino acids. V lost 1 base and J lost 2; bases outside the gene matches: 3. Per germline, CDR1 GTSNPN and CDR2 SVGIG (reference sequence). The CDR3 region is CAWSARGGAYNEQFF. Written as DNA, the CDR3 is TGTGCCTGGAGTGCCCGCGGGGGGGCCTACAATGAGCAGTTCTTC.

The J gene is TRBJ2-7, the V gene TRBV14, with 11 bases that match TRBD2. The germline V gene has CDR1 SGHDN and CDR2 FVKESK. V lost 4 bases and J lost 7; bases outside the gene matches: 9. The CDR3 consists of 15 residues. CDR3 loop: CASSPQLAGAGEQYF. The CDR3 bases are TGTGCCAGCAGCCCGCAACTAGCGGGGGCGGGGGAGCAGTACTTC. The full variable domain, rest sourced from reference TRBV14 and TRBJ2-7, is EAGVTQFPSHSVIEKGQTVTLRCDPISGHDNLYWYRRVMGKEIKFLLHFVKESKQDESGMPNNRFLAERTGGTYSTLKVQPAELEDSGVYFCASSPQLAGAGEQYFGPGTRLTVT.

This clonotype was seen a handful of times. An end of the junction does not agree with germline; a read error may underlie this. This chain links TRBV7-7 with TRBJ2-5; D remains unclear. This CDR3 contains 13 residues. Looked up from germline, CDR1 is SSHAT and CDR2 is FNYEAQ (reference sequence). The CDR3: CASSLVSQETQYF. The CDR3 DNA is TGTGCTAGCAGCTTAGTGTCCCAAGAGACCCAGTACTTC.

The rearrangement links TRBV7-9 to TRBJ2-2; the D is unclear. Germline values: CDR1 SEHNR, CDR2 FQNEAQ (reference sequence). Between the trimmed V and J ends, which lost 5 bases and 0 bases, there was a span of 13 bases. The CDR3 loop spans 16 amino acids. The CDR3 DNA is TGTGCCAGCAGCGAATGGAAAACCTCGAACACCGGGGAGCTGTTTTTT. Translation: CASSEWKTSNTGELFF.

The CDR3 region is CASSSQDPTGIYEQYF. The CDR3 region has the DNA TGTGCCAGCAGCTCGCAAGATCCAACAGGAATCTACGAGCAGTACTTC. This chain links TRBV5-4 with TRBJ2-7; D perhaps matches TRBD1 (5 bases). This CDR3 has 16 residues. V was pared by 3 bases and J by 3 bases, with 19 bases between. Germline loops: CDR1 SGHNT, CDR2 YYREEE (reference sequence). The full variable domain, rest sourced from reference TRBV5-4 and TRBJ2-7, is ETGVTQSPTHLIKTRGQQVTLRCSSQSGHNTVSWYQQALGQGPQFIFQYYREEENGRGNFPPRFSGLQFPNYSSELNVNALELDDSALYLCASSSQDPTGIYEQYFGPGTRLTVT.

Here the CDR3 DNA reads TGTGCCAGCTCACCACTTATGACAGATACGCAGTATTTT. This translates into CASSPLMTDTQYF. The rearrangement links TRBV18 to TRBJ2-3; no clear D gene. Germline CDR1 reads KGHSH; CDR2 reads LQKENI. V lost 1 base and J 3 bases, leaving 5 bases between the germline ends. The CDR3 covers 13 residues.

This clonotype was detected once. V usage is TRBV30 and J usage is TRBJ1-1; D is perhaps TRBD1 (5 bases). The CDR3 spans 15 residues. The germline CDR1 and CDR2 sequences are GTSNPN and SVGIG (reference sequence). V lost 0 bases to trimming and J lost 3 bases, with 14 bases between them. CDR3 sequence reads: CAWSVLGSGDTEAFF. DNA of the CDR3: TGTGCCTGGAGTGTATTAGGTTCGGGGGACACTGAAGCTTTCTTT.

The V gene is TRBV3-1, the J gene TRBJ2-5; no definite D call. Per the germline V gene, CDR1 is LGHDT and CDR2 is YNNKEL (reference sequence). V was cut by 0 bases and J by 4 bases, with 15 bases left in between. The CDR3 contains 16 residues. The CDR3 nucleotides are TGTGCCAGCAGCCAAGATATGGCGGCAGGAGTAGAGACCCAGTACTTC. Translated, it gives CASSQDMAAGVETQYF.